A single sample gave rise to the 30 T cell receptor beta chains below, sequenced in a study of T cell repertoires in cytomegalovirus infection (dated by TCRdb to the late 2010s). Sequencing took place on an Illumina HiSeq 1500. The raw public data were reprocessed by TCRdb itself: fastp quality trimming at Q25, MiXCR clonotype calling, in-frame beta chains only. Every entry covers one CDR3 protein and lists the most common genes and DNA from its rows. For this sample there are roughly 730,000 distinct CDR3 sequences; roughly 33% appear just once. The ten largest clonotypes hold approximately 18% of the sample. The treatment or condition label for this specimen denotes: in vitro stimulation with specific CMV peptide epitopes to enrich CMV-specific T cells. The antigens these receptors bind are not known. This sample comprised cultured PBMCs, obtained from culture after CMV antigen stimulation. Receptor source: a human donor in good health (CMV status not recorded). Some clones in this sample may be carry-over from other donors' samples.

The genes are TRBV5-5 and TRBJ1-3; D not certain. The CDR3 loop spans 11 amino acids. Germline lookup yields CDR1 SGHKS and CDR2 YYEKEE (reference sequence). The germline V and J ends were trimmed by 7 bases and 8 bases, with 10 bases remaining between them. CDR3 coding DNA: TGTGCCAGCGGCATCAGAGACACCATATATTTT. As protein: CASGIRDTIYF.

The CDR3 DNA follows: TGTGCCAGCAGCTTATCGGCGCGGCGCTCCTATGGCTACACCTTC. Residues: CASSLSARRSYGYTF. The chain recombines TRBV7-9 with TRBJ1-2; no reliable D call. The V end was cut by 2 bases, the J end by 4 bases, with 14 bases between. The length of the CDR3 is 15 residues. The germline CDR1 and CDR2 sequences are SEHNR and FQNEAQ (reference sequence). The variable domain in full, completed from reference TRBV7-9 and TRBJ1-2, reads DTGVSQNPRHKITKRGQNVTFRCDPISEHNRLYWYRQTLGQGPEFLTYFQNEAQLEKSRLLSDRFSAERPKGSFSTLEIQRTEQGDSAMYLCASSLSARRSYGYTFGSGTRLTVV.

The J gene is TRBJ2-2, the V gene TRBV7-2, with D uncertain. The germline gives CDR1 SGHTA, CDR2 FQGNSA. This CDR3 has 12 residues. The ends were cut back, 4 bases at V and 7 bases at J, with 7 bases in the middle. The CDR3 loop is CASSSVNGELFF. Here the CDR3 DNA reads TGTGCCAGCAGCTCCGTCAACGGGGAGCTGTTTTTT.

In its sample, this clonotype was seen many times. The chain joins TRBV7-2 to TRBJ2-2; 10 bases are a match to TRBD1. Per the germline V gene, CDR1 is SGHTA and CDR2 is FQGNSA. With 5 bases clipped from V and 4 bases from J, the junction kept 4 bases outside the gene matches. CDR3 length: 15 amino acids. CDR3 DNA sequence: TGTGCCAGCAGCGCCGGGACAGGGGCCACCGGGGAGCTGTTTTTT. Protein product: CASSAGTGATGELFF.

The rearrangement uses TRBV29-1 and TRBJ2-3; TRBD1 is a possible D gene (6 bases). This CDR3 has 12 residues. Trimming took 3 bases from V and 11 from J, leaving 15 bases between them. Germline CDR1 reads SQVTM; CDR2 reads ANQGSEA. The CDR3 here is CSVESGDLRQYF. CDR3 sequence (DNA): TGCAGCGTTGAGTCAGGGGACCTTAGGCAGTATTTT.

This clonotype occurred a few times. The chain is built from TRBV12-3 or TRBV12-4 and TRBJ1-1, with D tentatively TRBD1 (5 bases). The CDR3 sequence is 13 residues long. The V end was cut by 8 bases, the J end by 3 bases, with 13 bases between. For the CDR3, the DNA is TGTGCCAGCCATAAGGGGCCCCACACTGAAGCTTTCTTT. Its protein product is CASHKGPHTEAFF.

The DNA of the CDR3 is TGTGCCAGCAGCTGGACAGGGTCCTATAATTCACCCCTCCACTTT. Translating gives CASSWTGSYNSPLHF. The chain combines TRBV28 with TRBJ1-6; TRBD1 matches at 8 bases. The CDR3 has 15 residues. The V gene's germline CDR1 is MDHEN and CDR2 SYDVKM. V lost 6 bases, J lost 1 base, and 2 bases stayed unmatched.

This chain uses TRBV12-3 or TRBV12-4 with TRBJ2-7; a possible D gene is TRBD1 (5 bases). The CDR3 has 14 amino acids. Trimming pared 7 bases from V and 4 bases from J, leaving 17 bases between. In DNA, the CDR3 is TGTGCCAGCAATTTTGATGGGGCAATGTACGAGCAGTACTTC. Its translation: CASNFDGAMYEQYF.

This chain connects TRBV6-6 to TRBJ2-7, with D possibly being TRBD2 (6 bases). This CDR3 has 14 amino acids. V was pared by 6 bases and J by 7 bases, with 19 bases between. Germline loops: CDR1 MNHNY, CDR2 SVGAGI (reference sequence). CDR3 nucleotide sequence: TGTGCCAGCAGCCCTCGGGGGAAGTCGTGGGAGCAGTACTTC. This sequence encodes CASSPRGKSWEQYF.

This clonotype was seen a handful of times. V usage is TRBV7-9 and J usage is TRBJ2-2; TRBD1 might be the D (6 bases). Germline lookup yields CDR1 SEHNR and CDR2 FQNEAQ (reference sequence). Trimming took off 0 bases at V and 3 bases at J, with 8 bases between the two ends. The CDR3 consists of 15 residues. The CDR3 DNA follows: TGTGCCAGCAGCTTAGCGCCAGGGGACACCGGGGAGCTGTTTTTT. This translates into CASSLAPGDTGELFF.

This clonotype was observed at least ten times. This rearrangement joins TRBV7-6 to TRBJ2-7; D is ambiguous. The germline V gene has CDR1 SGHVS and CDR2 FNYEAQ. The CDR3 runs 13 residues. The germline V and J ends were trimmed by 1 base and 3 bases, with 7 bases remaining between them. CDR3 sequence reads: CASSLGSLYEQYF. The CDR3, as DNA: TGTGCCAGCAGCTTAGGGAGTCTCTACGAGCAGTACTTC.

The chain joins TRBV20-1 to TRBJ2-1; TRBD1 might be the D (5 bases). The CDR3 consists of 13 residues. CDR1 is DFQATT and CDR2 is SNEGSKA in the germline V gene (reference sequence). Deletions cut 1 base from V and 8 bases from J, with 12 bases between. Here the CDR3 DNA reads TGCAGTGCTAGAGCAGCAGGGAAGGATGAGCAGTTCTTC. Protein: CSARAAGKDEQFF.

The genes are TRBV18 and TRBJ1-6, with a possible D match to TRBD1 (6 bases). Germline CDR1 KGHSH, CDR2 LQKENI. The CDR3 spans 17 residues. V lost 3 bases, J lost 0 bases, and 12 bases lay in between. DNA for the CDR3: TGTGCCAGCTCACCGCAGGGACAAAGCTCCTATAATTCACCCCTCCACTTT. It is translated as CASSPQGQSSYNSPLHF.

This sequence joins TRBV30 and TRBJ1-4; TRBD1 matches at 7 bases. The CDR3 length is 12 residues. Trimming removed 7 bases from V and 7 bases from J; junction bases left unmatched: 6. Looked up from germline, CDR1 is GTSNPN and CDR2 is SVGIG (reference sequence). This chain's CDR3 is CASRGAGEKLFF. For the CDR3, the DNA is TGTGCCTCCAGGGGGGCTGGTGAAAAACTGTTTTTT.

V usage is TRBV15 and J usage is TRBJ2-7; TRBD2 matches at 11 bases. The CDR3 sequence is 16 residues long. The junction had 6 bases not matched to a gene; V was cut back by 0 bases and J by 5 bases. Germline V gene lookup returns CDR1 LNHNV and CDR2 YYDKDF (reference sequence). In nucleotides, the CDR3 is TGTGCCACCAGCAGAGATCTTAGCGGGAGGGCGGACGAGCAGTACTTC. Its protein is CATSRDLSGRADEQYF.

The chain joins TRBV14 to TRBJ2-1; D uncertain. The CDR3 length is 12 residues. V shed 2 bases and J shed 3 bases, with 2 bases lying between them. CDR1 and CDR2 from the germline V gene are SGHDN and FVKESK. CDR3 loop: CASSQYYNEQFF. The CDR3 DNA is TGTGCCAGCAGCCAATACTACAATGAGCAGTTCTTC. The whole variable domain, remainder taken from reference TRBV14 and TRBJ2-1, is EAGVTQFPSHSVIEKGQTVTLRCDPISGHDNLYWYRRVMGKEIKFLLHFVKESKQDESGMPNNRFLAERTGGTYSTLKVQPAELEDSGVYFCASSQYYNEQFFGPGTRLTVL.

This clonotype appeared a few times. The chain carries TRBV7-2 and TRBJ1-4; D remains unclear. The V end was cut by 1 base, the J end by 4 bases, with 7 bases between. This CDR3 is 14 amino acids long. Germline CDR1 SGHTA, CDR2 FQGNSA. CDR3 region: CASSLGRSNEKLFF. As DNA, the CDR3 is TGTGCCAGCAGCTTAGGACGGAGTAATGAAAAACTGTTTTTT.

This clonotype has ten or more counts. This chain connects TRBV6-1 to TRBJ2-1; 7 bases fit TRBD2. The germline gives CDR1 MNHNS, CDR2 SASEGT. This CDR3 spans 17 amino acids. V shed 5 bases and J 6 bases; nucleotides not matched to a gene: 16. The CDR3 is CASSPLKSSGRGNEQFF. The CDR3, as DNA: TGTGCCAGCAGTCCTCTTAAGTCTAGCGGTCGGGGCAATGAGCAGTTCTTC.

This clonotype appeared many times. This chain's CDR3 is CASSLGDRVGIQYF. The CDR3 nucleotides read TGTGCCAGCAGCTTAGGGGACAGGGTGGGCATTCAGTACTTC. The chain joins TRBV7-2 to TRBJ2-4; 9 bases match TRBD1. This CDR3 is 14 amino acids long. Germline V gene sequence: CDR1 SGHTA, CDR2 FQGNSA. Unmatched junction bases numbered 4, after V lost 1 base and J lost 9 bases.

This clonotype has ten or more counts. J is TRBJ2-5 and V is TRBV7-2; 7 nucleotides agree with TRBD2. CDR1 is SGHTA, CDR2 FQGNSA, per germline. The CDR3 covers 18 residues. After removal of 5 bases from V and 5 bases from J, the junction contained 20 bases not matched to a gene. CDR3 bases: TGTGCCAGCAGCCTAGAAGGTGGGCTAGCGGCTTCCGGGGAGACCCAGTACTTC. This gives the protein CASSLEGGLAASGETQYF.

The sample holds a few counts of this clonotype. V gene TRBV7-6 combines with J gene TRBJ2-6; D gene uncertain. V was shortened by 1 base and J by 0 bases, with 10 bases between the two germline ends. The V gene's germline CDR1 is SGHVS and CDR2 FNYEAQ. The CDR3 runs to 17 residues. The CDR3 DNA reads as TGTGCCAGCAGCTTAGAGGCACAGCCCTCTGGGGCCAACGTCCTGACTTTC. Its protein is CASSLEAQPSGANVLTF. Based on the CDR3 plus reference TRBV7-6 and TRBJ2-6, the full variable domain is GAGVSQSPRYKVTKRGQDVALRCDPISGHVSLYWYRQALGQGPEFLTYFNYEAQQDKSGLPNDRFSAERPEGSISTLTIQRTEQRDSAMYRCASSLEAQPSGANVLTFGAGSRLTVL.

This chain links TRBV2 with TRBJ2-2, with D perhaps matching TRBD1 (6 bases). This CDR3 region has 14 residues. Germline values: CDR1 SNHLY, CDR2 FYNNEI. V was pared by 4 bases and J by 5 bases, with 11 bases between. The CDR3: CASSVSGVTGELFF. Written as DNA, the CDR3 is TGTGCCAGCAGTGTGTCAGGGGTAACCGGGGAGCTGTTTTTT.

The genes are TRBV11-2 and TRBJ2-7; 8 bases agree with TRBD2. The V and J ends lost 3 bases and 4 bases, in that order; junction bases with no gene match: 11. Germline loops: CDR1 SGHAT, CDR2 FQNNGV. CDR3 length equals 16 residues. The CDR3, as DNA: TGTGCCAGCAGCTTTGACGGGAGGGCGATATCTTACGAGCAGTACTTC. Protein product: CASSFDGRAISYEQYF.

This chain joins TRBV6-2 or TRBV6-3 and TRBJ2-5; 9 bases map to TRBD2. Looked up from germline, CDR1 is MNHEY and CDR2 is SVGEGT. J was trimmed by 1 base and V by 0 bases; bases with no gene match: 9. CDR3 length: 18 amino acids. The CDR3 region is CASSYSGAAGGTQETQYF. CDR3 nucleotide sequence: TGTGCCAGCAGTTACTCGGGGGCGGCGGGAGGGACCCAAGAGACCCAGTACTTC.

A few counts support this clonotype. V usage is TRBV7-2 and J usage is TRBJ2-7, with D hard to call. There are 12 residues in the CDR3. Germline CDR1 is SGHTA and CDR2 is FQGNSA. The germline V and J ends were trimmed by 3 bases and 6 bases, with 9 bases remaining between them. The CDR3 bases are TGTGCCAGCAGCTTGGATCTCTCCGAGCAGTACTTC. Encoded protein: CASSLDLSEQYF.

The chain carries TRBV11-2 and TRBJ2-6; the match to TRBD1 covers 8 bases. Trimming cost V 6 bases and J 0 bases; bases outside gene matches: 7. The CDR3 length is 17 residues. Germline V gene sequence: CDR1 SGHAT, CDR2 FQNNGV. In DNA, the CDR3 is TGTGCCAGCAGGGGGACAGGACGTATCTCTGGGGCCAACGTCCTGACTTTC. Encoded protein: CASRGTGRISGANVLTF.

The chain joins TRBV15 to TRBJ1-6; a weak D match, TRBD1 (5 bases). CDR3 length: 13 amino acids. CDR1 and CDR2 from the germline V gene are LNHNV and YYDKDF (reference sequence). V was cut by 3 bases and J by 5 bases, with 5 bases left in between. Here the CDR3 reads CATSSRDNSPLHF. Here the CDR3 DNA reads TGTGCCACCAGCAGCAGGGATAATTCACCCCTCCACTTT.

The rearrangement joins TRBV14 to TRBJ1-1; D ambiguous. CDR3 length: 15 residues. V lost 1 base, J lost 5 bases, and 14 bases lay in between. The germline CDR1 and CDR2 sequences are SGHDN and FVKESK. CDR3 sequence (DNA): TGTGCCAGCAGCCAAGTAGAGGGTGGGCGGACTGAAGCTTTCTTT. Translating gives CASSQVEGGRTEAFF.

This clonotype appeared many times. The V and J genes are TRBV7-2 and TRBJ2-5, with D uncertain. Germline loops: CDR1 SGHTA, CDR2 FQGNSA. V was shortened by 3 bases and J by 3 bases, with 8 bases between the two germline ends. CDR3 length: 13 residues. CDR3 bases: TGTGCCAGCAGCTTTTTGCGGAAAGAGACCCAGTACTTC. It encodes CASSFLRKETQYF.

This clonotype showed up many times. The V and J genes are TRBV7-6 and TRBJ2-2; D is undetermined. Germline V gene sequence: CDR1 SGHVS, CDR2 FNYEAQ. CDR3 length: 16 amino acids. V was clipped by 1 base and J by 1 base, with 10 bases between them. CDR3 sequence reads: CASSLVGGLNTGELFF. Here the CDR3 DNA reads TGTGCCAGCAGCTTAGTTGGCGGTTTGAACACCGGGGAGCTGTTTTTT.